The 4 T cell receptor beta chains reported below all come from one sample, sequenced in a study of blood T cell repertoires in COVID-19. Clones were read by immunoSEQ multiplex PCR, and TCRdb kept only the in-frame ones, dropping some. Found here are more than 60,000 clones, roughly 84% of them singletons; the top ten hold 3.5%. Sequencing was performed on peripheral blood. The source is a man in his fifties with acute or convalescent COVID-19.

J is TRBJ1-6 and V is TRBV5-1; D gene ambiguous. V lost 0 bases, J lost 5 bases, and 6 bases lay in between. The germline V gene encodes CDR1 SGHRS and CDR2 YFSETQ. The CDR3 runs 14 residues. Here the CDR3 reads CASSLGADNSPLHF. CDR3 bases: TGCGCCAGCAGCTTGGGGGCCGATAATTCACCCCTCCACTTT.

This CDR3 is CASSPGTSGVNTDTQYF. The CDR3 DNA is TGTGCCAGCTCACCTGGGACTAGCGGGGTGAACACAGATACGCAGTATTTT. The rearrangement joins TRBV18 to TRBJ2-3; 13 bases align to TRBD2. Trimming cost V 3 bases and J 2 bases; bases outside gene matches: 5. CDR1 and CDR2 from the germline V gene are KGHSH and LQKENI. There are 17 residues in the CDR3.

This chain joins TRBV6-2 or TRBV6-3 and TRBJ1-5; the D gene is possibly TRBD1 (5 bases). Germline CDR1 is MNHEY and CDR2 is SVGEGT. V was cut by 4 bases and J by 5 bases, with 9 bases left in between. The CDR3 has 13 amino acids. The CDR3 region is CASSSTGDQPQHF. CDR3 bases: TGTGCCAGCAGTTCGACGGGGGATCAGCCCCAGCATTTT.

J is TRBJ2-2 and V is TRBV18, with a weak D call TRBD2 (6 bases). Trimming left V 2 bases short and J 1 base short, with 8 bases between. CDR3 size: 15 residues. Per germline, CDR1 KGHSH and CDR2 LQKENI. CDR3 nucleotides: TGTGCCAGCTCACCAAACGGGGGGAACACCGGGGAGCTGTTTTTT. Translation gives CASSPNGGNTGELFF. The variable domain in full, completed from reference TRBV18 and TRBJ2-2, reads NAGVMQNPRHLVRRRGQEARLRCSPMKGHSHVYWYRQLPEEGLKFMVYLQKENIIDESGMPKERFSAEFPKEGPSILRIQQVVRGDSAAYFCASSPNGGNTGELFFGEGSRLTVL.